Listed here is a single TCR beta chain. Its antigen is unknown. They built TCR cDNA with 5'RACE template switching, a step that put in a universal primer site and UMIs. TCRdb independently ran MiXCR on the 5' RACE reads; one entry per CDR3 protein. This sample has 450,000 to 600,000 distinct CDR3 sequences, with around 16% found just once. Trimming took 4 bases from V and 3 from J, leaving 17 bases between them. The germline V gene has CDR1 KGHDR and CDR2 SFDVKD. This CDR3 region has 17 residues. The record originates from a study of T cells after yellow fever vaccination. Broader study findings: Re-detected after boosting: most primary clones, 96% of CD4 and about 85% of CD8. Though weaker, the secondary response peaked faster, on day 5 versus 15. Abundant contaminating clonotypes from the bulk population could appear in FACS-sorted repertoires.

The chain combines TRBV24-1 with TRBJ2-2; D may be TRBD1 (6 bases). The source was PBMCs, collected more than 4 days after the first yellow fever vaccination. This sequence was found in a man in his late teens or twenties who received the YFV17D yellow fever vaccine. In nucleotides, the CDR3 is TGTGCCACCAGTGACCGCCGAGGACAGAGGGACACCGGGGAGCTGTTTTTT. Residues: CATSDRRGQRDTGELFF.